Below are 14 T cell receptor beta chains sequenced from a single sample in a study of PD-L1 blockade in urothelial cancer. As for time point: peripheral blood 6 weeks after treatment start. Data came from immunoSEQ multiplex PCR; TCRdb stores just in-frame clones and leaves some out. Counted here are 95,000 to 130,000 clones, roughly 89% occurring once; the ten biggest clones make up approximately 1.7%. Sequenced here: PBMCs, sampled around atezolizumab (anti-PD-L1) treatment. The receptor set was obtained from a man aged 60 to 69 with urothelial cancer.

The rearrangement links TRBV7-9 to TRBJ2-7; D unresolved. V lost 3 bases and J lost 7, with 7 bases in between. Germline assignment: CDR1 SEHNR and CDR2 FQNEAQ (reference sequence). This CDR3 is 11 amino acids long. DNA of the CDR3: TGTGCCAGCAGCTTCTCCGGGGAGCAGTACTTC. This encodes CASSFSGEQYF.

V and J are TRBV9 and TRBJ2-3; 9 bases are a match to TRBD1. The CDR3 contains 15 residues. Germline loops: CDR1 SGDLS, CDR2 YYNGEE. Germline trimming cut 4 bases from V and 4 bases from J; bases unmatched to any gene: 7. The CDR3 sequence is CASSFRDREADTQYF. The CDR3 region has the DNA TGTGCCAGCAGCTTCCGGGACAGGGAGGCAGATACGCAGTATTTT.

V is TRBV5-8 and J is TRBJ1-5; 8 bases map to TRBD1. This CDR3 is built from 16 residues. The germline CDR1 and CDR2 sequences are SGHTS and YDEGEE. V lost 2 bases to trimming and J lost 2 bases; unmatched junction nucleotides: 6. The CDR3 coding sequence is TGTGCCAGCAGCTTCGGCAGGGGGCTTCGCAATCAGCCCCAGCATTTT. Protein: CASSFGRGLRNQPQHF.

This chain uses TRBV7-8 with TRBJ1-1, with a possible D match to TRBD1 (5 bases). Trimming shortened V by 5 bases and J by 6 bases, and 16 bases separated the two germline ends. This CDR3 is 14 amino acids long. Germline V CDR1 and CDR2: SGHVS, FQNEAQ. This CDR3 reads CASSKGDFGPEAFF. The CDR3 DNA sequence: TGTGCCAGCAGCAAAGGGGATTTCGGGCCTGAAGCTTTCTTT.

The genes are TRBV5-8 and TRBJ1-5, with no clear D. The germline V and J ends were trimmed by 3 bases and 5 bases, with 9 bases remaining between them. The germline V gene has CDR1 SGHTS and CDR2 YDEGEE. There are 13 residues in the CDR3. The CDR3 region is CASSSEFDQPQHF. The CDR3 region has the DNA TGTGCCAGCAGCTCCGAGTTTGATCAGCCCCAGCATTTT.

This clone came up once. This sequence joins TRBV27 and TRBJ2-7; TRBD2 matches 14 bases. The ends lost 4 bases at V and 3 bases at J; junction bases unmatched: 2. The germline gives CDR1 MNHEY, CDR2 SMNVEV (reference sequence). CDR3 length: 15 amino acids. The CDR3 DNA follows: TGTGCCAGCAGTTACGGGACTAGCGGGGGCTACGAGCAGTACTTC. Residues: CASSYGTSGGYEQYF.

V is TRBV28 and J is TRBJ1-2; D remains ambiguous. Between the trimmed V and J ends, which lost 4 bases and 5 bases, there was a span of 20 bases. The CDR3 runs to 16 residues. Per the germline V gene, CDR1 is MDHEN and CDR2 is SYDVKM. The CDR3 bases are TGTGCCAGCAGTTCGCCCTATGGTTTCACAGCTTATGGCTACACCTTC. Translating gives CASSSPYGFTAYGYTF.

This clone showed up just a few times. This chain connects TRBV7-9 to TRBJ1-2; 10 bases fit TRBD1. The V gene's germline CDR1 is SEHNR and CDR2 FQNEAQ (reference sequence). The CDR3 loop spans 18 amino acids. Trimming took 5 bases from V and 3 from J; bases not matched to a gene: 15. The CDR3: CASSATGTGEGVDYGYTF. For the CDR3, the DNA is TGTGCCAGCAGCGCCACCGGGACAGGGGAGGGAGTGGACTATGGCTACACCTTC.

J is TRBJ1-1 and V is TRBV29-1; TRBD1 matches at 8 bases. The germline V gene encodes CDR1 SQVTM and CDR2 ANQGSEA. This CDR3 has 14 amino acids. V dropped 4 bases and J dropped 1; count of bases not matched to a gene: 5. CDR3 region: CSVGKQGGNTEAFF. The DNA of the CDR3 is TGCAGCGTTGGCAAACAGGGGGGGAACACTGAAGCTTTCTTT.

The chain employs TRBV9 and TRBJ2-1, with D hard to call. The CDR3 is made up of 15 amino acids. Germline assignment: CDR1 SGDLS and CDR2 YYNGEE. Trimming cost V 0 bases and J 0 bases, with 7 bases left between them. The CDR3 protein is CASSVEWPSYNEQFF. The CDR3 DNA reads as TGTGCCAGCAGCGTAGAGTGGCCCTCCTACAATGAGCAGTTCTTC. The whole variable domain, remainder taken from reference TRBV9 and TRBJ2-1, is DSGVTQTPKHLITATGQRVTLRCSPRSGDLSVYWYQQSLDQGLQFLIQYYNGEERAKGNILERFSAQQFPDLHSELNLSSLELGDSALYFCASSVEWPSYNEQFFGPGTRLTVL.

The chain has TRBV7-2 and TRBJ1-5; 7 bases agree with TRBD1. CDR1 and CDR2 from the germline V gene are SGHTA and FQGNSA. V was pared by 0 bases and J by 6 bases, with 5 bases of the junction left unmatched. The CDR3 covers 15 residues. The CDR3 region is CASSLAGQVSQPQHF. The CDR3 nucleotides are TGTGCCAGCAGCTTAGCAGGACAGGTCAGTCAGCCCCAGCATTTT.

The chain recombines TRBV5-1 with TRBJ2-7, with 10 positions matching TRBD2. Germline V gene lookup returns CDR1 SGHRS and CDR2 YFSETQ. V dropped 1 base and J dropped 3; count of bases not matched to a gene: 4. CDR3 length: 15 residues. The DNA of the CDR3 is TGCGCCAGCAGCTTGACTAGCGGGGCGGTCTACGAGCAGTACTTC. Amino acid sequence: CASSLTSGAVYEQYF.

The table lists this clone with a count of one. The chain recombines TRBV19 with TRBJ2-7, with D possibly matching TRBD2 (6 bases). V was shortened by 6 bases and J by 3 bases, with 12 bases between the two germline ends. CDR1 is LNHDA, CDR2 SQIVND, per germline (reference sequence). The CDR3 covers 13 residues. The DNA of the CDR3 is TGTGCCAGTAGCCCACGGGGGAGCTACGAGCAGTACTTC. Its translation is CASSPRGSYEQYF. The entire variable domain, with the rest obtained from reference TRBV19 and TRBJ2-7, is as follows: DGGITQSPKYLFRKEGQNVTLSCEQNLNHDAMYWYRQDPGQGLRLIYYSQIVNDFQKGDIAEGYSVSREKKESFPLTVTSAQKNPTAFYLCASSPRGSYEQYFGPGTRLTVT.

This chain joins TRBV5-1 and TRBJ2-3; TRBD2 matches 9 bases. Germline CDR1 and CDR2: SGHRS and YFSETQ. This CDR3 has 15 residues. The V gene end was trimmed by 3 bases and the J gene end by 2 bases; junction bases not matched to a gene: 4. CDR3 residues: CASSSAGGITDTQYF. The CDR3 coding sequence is TGCGCCAGCAGCTCAGCGGGGGGCATCACAGATACGCAGTATTTT.